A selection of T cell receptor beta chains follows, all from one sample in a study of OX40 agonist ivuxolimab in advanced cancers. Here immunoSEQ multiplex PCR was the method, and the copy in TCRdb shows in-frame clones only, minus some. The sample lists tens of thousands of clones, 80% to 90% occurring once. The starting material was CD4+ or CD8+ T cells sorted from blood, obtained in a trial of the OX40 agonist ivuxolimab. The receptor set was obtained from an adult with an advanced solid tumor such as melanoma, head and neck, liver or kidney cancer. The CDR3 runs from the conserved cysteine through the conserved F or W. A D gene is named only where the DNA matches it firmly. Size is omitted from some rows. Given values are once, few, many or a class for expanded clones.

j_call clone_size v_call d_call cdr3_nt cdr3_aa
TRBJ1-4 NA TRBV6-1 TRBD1 TGTGCCAGCAGTATAAACAGGGGAGCTAATGAAAAACTGTTTTTT CASSINRGANEKLFF
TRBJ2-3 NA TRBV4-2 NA TGTGCCAGCAGCCAAGAAAGACTGATTAGCACAGATACGCAGTATTTT CASSQERLISTDTQYF
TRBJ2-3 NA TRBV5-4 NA TGTGCCAGCAGCTTACCGGGACACATCACAGATACGCAGTATTTT CASSLPGHITDTQYF
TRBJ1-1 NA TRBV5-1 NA TGCGCCAGCAGCTTGGAGGCAGGGGTGAACACTGAAGCTTTCTTT CASSLEAGVNTEAFF
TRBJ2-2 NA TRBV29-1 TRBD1 TGCAGCACGCAGGGGGTTAGTGGTACCGGGGAGCTGTTTTTT CSTQGVSGTGELFF
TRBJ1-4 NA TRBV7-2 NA TGTGCCAGCAGCAAGGGGGGGCAGAGAAATGAAAAACTGTTTTTT CASSKGGQRNEKLFF
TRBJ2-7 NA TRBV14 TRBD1 TGTGCCAGCAGCTTCCGACAGGGAAGGGCCTACGAGCAGTACTTC CASSFRQGRAYEQYF
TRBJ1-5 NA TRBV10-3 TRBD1 TGTGCCATCAGTGAGTCTGGGACAGGGGCTAATCCGCATTTT CAISESGTGANPHF
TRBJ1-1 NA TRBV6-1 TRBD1 TGTGCCAGCAGGACAGGGGGCCGGAGCACTGAAGCTTTCTTT CASRTGGRSTEAFF
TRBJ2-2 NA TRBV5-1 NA TGCGCCAGCAGCTTGACAGGGTTCACCGGGGAGCTGTTTTTT CASSLTGFTGELFF
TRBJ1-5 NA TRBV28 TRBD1 TGTGCCAGCAGCCCTCCGACAGGGGGAAATCAGCCCCAGCATTTT CASSPPTGGNQPQHF
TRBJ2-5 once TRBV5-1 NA TGCGCCAGCAGCTTGGCCTCGGCCAGCCAAGAGACCCAGTACTTC CASSLASASQETQYF
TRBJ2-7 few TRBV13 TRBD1 TGTGCCAGCAGCTTACCCGGGACAGGGAACGAGCAGTACTTC CASSLPGTGNEQYF
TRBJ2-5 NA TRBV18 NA TGTGCCAGCTCACCATCCTTAGAGGGGCAAGAGACCCAGTACTTC CASSPSLEGQETQYF
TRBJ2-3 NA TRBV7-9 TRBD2 TGTGCCAGCAGCTTACCCCCTATGGCGGGGGGGCCGGCAGATACGCAGTATTTT CASSLPPMAGGPADTQYF
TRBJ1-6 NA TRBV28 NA TGTGCCAGCAGTTCCTCAGGGGACGGACTGACGGCCCTCCACTTT CASSSSGDGLTALHF
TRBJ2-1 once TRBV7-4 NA TGTGCCAGCAGCTTCCCCCGAGGGAGCTCCTACAATGAGCAGTTCTTC CASSFPRGSSYNEQFF
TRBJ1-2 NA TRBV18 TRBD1 TGTGCCAGCTCACCCTCGACAGGGGAGGGCTATGGCTACACCTTC CASSPSTGEGYGYTF
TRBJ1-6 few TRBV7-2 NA TGTGCCAGCAGTAATAATTCACCCCTCCACTTT CASSNNSPLHF
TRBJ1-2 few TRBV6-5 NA TGTGCCAGCAGTTACTCGGACTACTATGGCTACACCTTC CASSYSDYYGYTF
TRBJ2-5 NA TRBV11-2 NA TGTGCCAGCAGGCAAATAAGAGGACGTTTGAAAGAGACCCAGTACTTC CASRQIRGRLKETQYF
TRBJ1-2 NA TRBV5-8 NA TGTGCCAGCAGATTGACCGGGACCGGGGGCTACACCTTC CASRLTGTGGYTF
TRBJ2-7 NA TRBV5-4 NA TGTGCCAGCAGCTTGTTCAAGGGCGCCTACGAGCAGTACTTC CASSLFKGAYEQYF
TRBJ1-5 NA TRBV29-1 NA TGCAGCGTTGTTAGCAGGGACCCTATGGAGCGCCAGCATTTT CSVVSRDPMERQHF
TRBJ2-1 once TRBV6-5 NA TGTGCCAGCAGTTACAGGCTGGACAATGAGCAGTTCTTC CASSYRLDNEQFF
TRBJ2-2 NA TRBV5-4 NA TGTGCCAGCAGCTTAGGGGACTTCGCGAACACCGGGGAGCTGTTTTTT CASSLGDFANTGELFF